The clone carrying this T cell receptor beta chain appeared once. The antigen is not known. TCRdb's table, derived via immunoSEQ multiplex PCR, lists solely in-frame clones and lacks some. In the table there are about 92,000 clones, around 88% of which are singletons. This entry belongs to a study of T cell responses to AZD1222 COVID-19 vaccine. Study-level points and caveats: Repertoire sampling occurred only after the peak T cell response. Females made up more of the donors, who were largely white British, and clonal diversity may have come out too low. Spike-wide vaccine-associated CD4 TCRs dominated at 160-218 and 743-854.

The germline CDR1 and CDR2 sequences are SNHLY and FYNNEI. The CDR3 totals 16 residues. Trimming took off 4 bases at V and 2 bases at J, with 16 bases between the two ends. The receptor was derived from an adult in good health. The sequencing used peripheral blood, collected on day 0 of MenACWY control vaccination. The chain is built from TRBV2 and TRBJ2-3, with D possibly matching TRBD2 (7 bases). CDR3 region: CASSVWGGLITDTQYF. The CDR3, as DNA: TGTGCCAGCAGTGTATGGGGGGGCCTAATCACAGATACGCAGTATTTT.